This TCR beta chain originates from a study of T-cell memory formation after mild COVID-19. General observations from the study: SARS-CoV-2 specificity was not confirmed for second-wave clones peaking on day 37.

This clonotype came up many times. Its target is not known. Trimming left V 6 bases short and J 3 bases short, with 14 bases between. This CDR3 spans 14 amino acids. MiXCR, applied by TCRdb to the 5' RACE reads, yields one record per CDR3 protein. The sample lists about 150,000 distinct CDR3 sequences; more than 14% were seen once. Material for sequencing was PBMCs or a T cell subset sorted from them (not recorded which). The chain is built from TRBV12-3 or TRBV12-4 and TRBJ2-5, with D possibly being TRBD1 or TRBD2 (5 bases each). This clonotype was obtained from an adult woman who had mild COVID-19 (a few samples of this study predate the infection). Cell type and time point are not known. In DNA form, the CDR3 reads TGTGCCAGCAGACACCGGGACGGTAAAGAGACCCAGTACTTC. This encodes CASRHRDGKETQYF.